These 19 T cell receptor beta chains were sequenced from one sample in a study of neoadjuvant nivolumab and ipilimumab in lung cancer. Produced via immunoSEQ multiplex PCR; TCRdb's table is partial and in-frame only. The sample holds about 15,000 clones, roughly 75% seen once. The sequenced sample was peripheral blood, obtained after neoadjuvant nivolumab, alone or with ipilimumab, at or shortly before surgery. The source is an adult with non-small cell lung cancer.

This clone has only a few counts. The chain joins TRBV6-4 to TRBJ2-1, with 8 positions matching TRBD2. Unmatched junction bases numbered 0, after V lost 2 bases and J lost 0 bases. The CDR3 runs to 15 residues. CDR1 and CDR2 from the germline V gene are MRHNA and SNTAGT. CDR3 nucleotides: TGTGCCAGCAGTGACAGCGGGAGCTCCTACAATGAGCAGTTCTTC. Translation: CASSDSGSSYNEQFF.

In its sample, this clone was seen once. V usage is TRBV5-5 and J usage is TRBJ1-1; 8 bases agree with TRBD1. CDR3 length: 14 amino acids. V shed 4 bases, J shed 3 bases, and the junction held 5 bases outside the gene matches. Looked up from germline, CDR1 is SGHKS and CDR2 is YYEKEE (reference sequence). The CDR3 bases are TGTGCCAGCAGCGCTCAGGGGGCGGACACTGAAGCTTTCTTT. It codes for CASSAQGADTEAFF.

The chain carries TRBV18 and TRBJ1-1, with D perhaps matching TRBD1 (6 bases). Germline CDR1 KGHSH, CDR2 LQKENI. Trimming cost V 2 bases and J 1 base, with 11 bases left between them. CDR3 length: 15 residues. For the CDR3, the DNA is TGTGCCAGCTCACCAGGGGCAGGGGAGAACACTGAAGCTTTCTTT. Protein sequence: CASSPGAGENTEAFF.

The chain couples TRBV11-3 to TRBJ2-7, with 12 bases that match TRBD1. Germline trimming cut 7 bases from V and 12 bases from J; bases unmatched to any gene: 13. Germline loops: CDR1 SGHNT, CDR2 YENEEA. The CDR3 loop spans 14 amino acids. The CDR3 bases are TGTGCCAGCACCGACGCTGGGACAGGGGGCGATCCGTACTTC. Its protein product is CASTDAGTGGDPYF.

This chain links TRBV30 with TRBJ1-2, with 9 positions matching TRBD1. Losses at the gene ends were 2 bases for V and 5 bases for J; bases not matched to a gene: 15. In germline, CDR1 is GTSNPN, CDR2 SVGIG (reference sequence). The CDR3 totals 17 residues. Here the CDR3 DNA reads TGTGCCTGGAGTCCTCCCGGGACAGGGACGGAATTGTATGGCTACACCTTC. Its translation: CAWSPPGTGTELYGYTF.

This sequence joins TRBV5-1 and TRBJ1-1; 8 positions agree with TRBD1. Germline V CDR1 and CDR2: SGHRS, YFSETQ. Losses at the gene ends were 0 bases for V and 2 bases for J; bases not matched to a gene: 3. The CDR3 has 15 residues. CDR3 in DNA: TGCGCCAGCAGCTTGGCAGGGGGCGTTAACACTGAAGCTTTCTTT. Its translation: CASSLAGGVNTEAFF. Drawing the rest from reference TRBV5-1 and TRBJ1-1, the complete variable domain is KAGVTQTPRYLIKTRGQQVTLSCSPISGHRSVSWYQQTPGQGLQFLFEYFSETQRNKGNFPGRFSGRQFSNSRSEMNVSTLELGDSALYLCASSLAGGVNTEAFFGQGTRLTVV.

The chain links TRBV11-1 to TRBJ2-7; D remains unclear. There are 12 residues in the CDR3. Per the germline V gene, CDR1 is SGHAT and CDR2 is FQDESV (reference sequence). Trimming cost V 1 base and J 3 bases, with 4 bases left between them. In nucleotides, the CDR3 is TGTGCCAGCAGCTTAGGCAGCTACGAGCAGTACTTC. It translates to CASSLGSYEQYF.

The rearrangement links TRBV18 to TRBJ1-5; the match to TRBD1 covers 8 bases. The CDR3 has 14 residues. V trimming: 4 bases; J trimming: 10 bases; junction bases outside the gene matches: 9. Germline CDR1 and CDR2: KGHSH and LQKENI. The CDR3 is CASSRGTGSGPQHF. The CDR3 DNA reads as TGTGCCAGCTCACGAGGGACAGGCTCGGGCCCCCAGCATTTT.

DNA for the CDR3: TGTGCCTGGAGTGTATTACGGACTGAAGCTTTCTTT. Residues: CAWSVLRTEAFF. The chain is built from TRBV30 and TRBJ1-1; no firm D call. V was pared by 0 bases and J by 5 bases, with 7 bases between. The CDR3 runs 12 residues. The V gene's germline CDR1 is GTSNPN and CDR2 SVGIG (reference sequence).

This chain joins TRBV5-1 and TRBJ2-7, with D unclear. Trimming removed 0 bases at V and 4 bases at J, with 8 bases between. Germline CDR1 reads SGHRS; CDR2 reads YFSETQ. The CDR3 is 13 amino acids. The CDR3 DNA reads TGCGCCAGCAGCTTGGATCCAGAATACGAGCAGTACTTC. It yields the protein CASSLDPEYEQYF.

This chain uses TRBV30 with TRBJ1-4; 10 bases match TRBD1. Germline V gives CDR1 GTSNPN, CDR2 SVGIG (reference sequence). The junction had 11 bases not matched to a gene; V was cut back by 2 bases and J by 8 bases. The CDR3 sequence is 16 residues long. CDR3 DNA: TGTGCCTGGAGTCCACAACCTGGGACAGGGGACGAAAAACTGTTTTTT. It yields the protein CAWSPQPGTGDEKLFF.

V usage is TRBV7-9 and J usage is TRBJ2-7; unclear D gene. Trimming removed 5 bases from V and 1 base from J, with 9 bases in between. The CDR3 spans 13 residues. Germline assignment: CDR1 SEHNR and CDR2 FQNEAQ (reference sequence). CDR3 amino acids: CASSPAGSYEQYF. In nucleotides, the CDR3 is TGTGCCAGCAGCCCCGCCGGATCCTACGAGCAGTACTTC. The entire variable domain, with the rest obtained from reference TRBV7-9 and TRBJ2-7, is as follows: DTGVSQNPRHKITKRGQNVTFRCDPISEHNRLYWYRQTLGQGPEFLTYFQNEAQLEKSRLLSDRFSAERPKGSFSTLEIQRTEQGDSAMYLCASSPAGSYEQYFGPGTRLTVT.

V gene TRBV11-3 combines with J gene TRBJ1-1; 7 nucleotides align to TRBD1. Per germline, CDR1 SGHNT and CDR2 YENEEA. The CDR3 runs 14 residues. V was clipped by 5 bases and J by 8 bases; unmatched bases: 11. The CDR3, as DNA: TGTGCCAGCAGCCCAGGAGGGACAGCTAGAGAAGCTTTCTTT. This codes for CASSPGGTAREAFF.

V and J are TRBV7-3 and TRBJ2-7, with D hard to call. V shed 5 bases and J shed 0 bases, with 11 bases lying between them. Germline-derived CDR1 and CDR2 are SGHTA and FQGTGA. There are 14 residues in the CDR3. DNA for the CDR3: TGTGCCAGCAGCCCTAATATAGCCTCCTACGAGCAGTACTTC. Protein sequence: CASSPNIASYEQYF.

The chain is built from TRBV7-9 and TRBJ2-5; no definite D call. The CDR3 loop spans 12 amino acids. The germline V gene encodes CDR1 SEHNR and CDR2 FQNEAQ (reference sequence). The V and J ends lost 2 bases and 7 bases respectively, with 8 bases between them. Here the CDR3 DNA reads TGTGCCAGCAGCTTAAGTCGCGGGACCCAGTACTTC. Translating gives CASSLSRGTQYF.

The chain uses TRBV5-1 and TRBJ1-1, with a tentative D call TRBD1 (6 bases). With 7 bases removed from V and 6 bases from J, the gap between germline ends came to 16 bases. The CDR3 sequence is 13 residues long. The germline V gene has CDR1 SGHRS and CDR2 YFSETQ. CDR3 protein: CASAGGDLPEAFF. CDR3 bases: TGCGCCAGCGCGGGGGGCGACCTTCCTGAAGCTTTCTTT. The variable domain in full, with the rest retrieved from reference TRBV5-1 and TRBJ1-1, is KAGVTQTPRYLIKTRGQQVTLSCSPISGHRSVSWYQQTPGQGLQFLFEYFSETQRNKGNFPGRFSGRQFSNSRSEMNVSTLELGDSALYLCASAGGDLPEAFFGQGTRLTVV.

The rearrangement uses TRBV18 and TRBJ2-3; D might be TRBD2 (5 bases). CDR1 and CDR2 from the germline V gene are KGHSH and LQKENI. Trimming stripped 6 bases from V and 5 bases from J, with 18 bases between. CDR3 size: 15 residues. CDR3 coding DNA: TGTGCCAGCTCTTACGGCGGGCAGGTTATAGATACGCAGTATTTT. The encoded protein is CASSYGGQVIDTQYF.

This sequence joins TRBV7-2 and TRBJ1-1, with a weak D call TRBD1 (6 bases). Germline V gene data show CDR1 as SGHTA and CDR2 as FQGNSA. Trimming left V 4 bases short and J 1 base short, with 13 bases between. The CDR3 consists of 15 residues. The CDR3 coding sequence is TGTGCCAGCAGCTACGGGGGGGGCCGGAACACTGAAGCTTTCTTT. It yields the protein CASSYGGGRNTEAFF.

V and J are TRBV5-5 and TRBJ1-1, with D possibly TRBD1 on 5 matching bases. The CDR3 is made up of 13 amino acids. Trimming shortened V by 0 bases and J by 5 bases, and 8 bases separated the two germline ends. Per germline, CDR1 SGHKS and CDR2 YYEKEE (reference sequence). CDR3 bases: TGTGCCAGCAGCTTGGATGGGGCTACTGAAGCTTTCTTT. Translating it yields CASSLDGATEAFF.